This T cell receptor beta chain appears in the sequencing data of a study of follicular helper T cells after annual influenza vaccination. Whole-study findings and limits: Plasmablast frequency change correlated with clonality change in ICOS+CD38+ cTfh.

The CDR3 spans 15 residues. V was shortened by 7 bases and J by 1 base, with 15 bases between the two germline ends. CDR1 is LNHDA, CDR2 SQIVND, per germline (reference sequence). Time point: 2014-2015 season, pre-vaccination. Community-dwelling subjects without influenza vaccination in the prior 6 months were enrolled. Between about 35 and 110 mL of blood was drawn per time point. In the case of this clone: Its antigen is not identified.

Sequencing of TCRB used Survey level resolution. Repertoires were generated with immunoSEQ multiplex PCR, while TCRdb's copy carries only in-frame clones and drops some. The sample yields fewer than 9,500 clones, roughly 80% seen once. The specimen comprised CXCR5+ CD38- circulating T follicular helper cells from blood, sampled on the day of influenza vaccination. Sample subset: circulating Tfh, non-naive CD4+CXCR5+PD-1+ (ICOS+CD38+ or ICOS-CD38-). The J gene is TRBJ2-3, the V gene TRBV19; D could derive from TRBD1 or TRBD2 (6 bases each). The origin of this receptor is an adult who received the influenza vaccine. Written as DNA, the CDR3 is TGTGCCAGTAAAGTGGGGGGCTTTGGCACAGATACGCAGTATTTT. Translation gives CASKVGGFGTDTQYF. Filled out from reference TRBV19 and TRBJ2-3, the complete variable domain reads DGGITQSPKYLFRKEGQNVTLSCEQNLNHDAMYWYRQDPGQGLRLIYYSQIVNDFQKGDIAEGYSVSREKKESFPLTVTSAQKNPTAFYLCASKVGGFGTDTQYFGPGTRLTVL.